This T cell receptor (beta chain) derives from a study of blood T cell repertoires in COVID-19. Study as a whole: Specimens from acute and convalescent COVID-19 originated in the United States, Italy and Spain.

This CDR3 has 15 amino acids. V lost 5 bases and J 2 bases, leaving 16 bases between the germline ends. Per germline, CDR1 MNHEY and CDR2 SVGAGI. This clone is a singleton in its sample. Methods used by the authors: From reference gene primer amplification, estimates of nucleated cell counts were derived. Some clones are missing from TCRdb's copy, which holds only in-frame ones; the method was immunoSEQ multiplex PCR. Clone size and V and J calls were adopted from that table, with D and trimming inferred from the DNA. In the table there are more than 450,000 clones, about 85% of which are singletons. Participants came from around 25 US areas, aged roughly 18 to 100 years.

This TCR came from a woman between 18 and 30 years old who had recovered from COVID-19. The sequenced sample consisted of PBMCs or T cells enriched from blood (not recorded which). The V gene is TRBV6-5, the J gene TRBJ2-7, with D possibly TRBD2 on 6 matching bases. The CDR3 DNA sequence: TGTGCCAGCAGTCCCTATCCGCGCGGGACCTACGAGCAGTACTTC. This codes for CASSPYPRGTYEQYF.